Listed below are T cell receptor beta chains from one sample, sequenced in a study of OX40 agonist ivuxolimab in advanced cancers. Clones were sequenced by immunoSEQ multiplex PCR, and TCRdb holds only the in-frame ones, with some missing. Seen here are around 18,000 clones, 65% to 90% observed once, and the top ten hold roughly an eighth. This material consisted of CD4+ or CD8+ T cells sorted from blood, taken in a trial of the OX40 agonist ivuxolimab. Every receptor here comes from an adult with an advanced solid tumor such as melanoma, head and neck, liver or kidney cancer. The CDR3 runs from the conserved cysteine through the conserved F or W. D genes are given only for firm matches. Size is stated for part of the rows, as once, few or many counts, or as a class when the clone is expanded.

D gene	J gene	V gene	clone size	CDR3 protein	CDR3 DNA
TRBD1	TRBJ2-1	TRBV27	.	CASSSLGTGEDEQFF	TGTGCCAGCAGTAGCCTCGGGACAGGGGAAGATGAGCAGTTCTTC
TRBD2	TRBJ2-1	TRBV6-5	.	CASRVERGWTQFF	TGTGCCAGCAGGGTCGAGCGGGGGTGGACGCAGTTCTTC
.	TRBJ1-2	TRBV7-9	.	CASSLQAGYGYTF	TGTGCCAGCAGCTTACAAGCGGGCTATGGCTACACCTTC
TRBD1	TRBJ1-2	TRBV27	.	CASRDYGTGGLSYTF	TGTGCCAGCAGAGATTATGGGACAGGGGGCTTAAGCTACACCTTC
.	TRBJ2-3	TRBV6-5	.	CASSRRGSTDTQYF	TGTGCCAGCAGTCGCAGGGGTAGCACAGATACGCAGTATTTT
TRBD1	TRBJ1-6	TRBV27	once	CASSPGQAKRPLHF	TGTGCCAGCAGTCCCGGACAGGCCAAAAGACCCCTCCACTTT
TRBD1	TRBJ2-7	TRBV27	.	CASSYTTGSYEQYF	TGTGCCAGCAGTTATACGACAGGGTCCTACGAGCAGTACTTC
TRBD2	TRBJ2-1	TRBV4-1	few	CASSPLTSGGTYNEQFF	TGCGCCAGCAGCCCCCTGACTAGCGGGGGGACTTACAATGAGCAGTTCTTC
TRBD2	TRBJ2-7	TRBV11-2	.	CASSLRGSGGVVDEQYF	TGTGCCAGCAGCCTCCGGGGTAGCGGGGGAGTGGTGGACGAGCAGTACTTC
TRBD2	TRBJ2-3	TRBV4-1	.	CASSQDFAGVQKF	TGCGCCAGCAGCCAAGATTTCGCGGGGGTCCAAAAATTT
.	TRBJ2-3	TRBV27	.	CASSIRQAGADTQYF	TGTGCCAGCAGTATAAGACAGGCGGGCGCAGATACGCAGTATTTT
TRBD2	TRBJ2-4	TRBV28	once	CASSLPAGGKNIQYF	TGTGCCAGCAGTTTACCAGCGGGGGGCAAAAACATTCAGTACTTC
TRBD2	TRBJ2-1	TRBV6-5	.	CASSYSLAGSQFF	TGTGCCAGCAGTTACTCGCTAGCGGGAAGTCAGTTCTTC
.	TRBJ2-2	TRBV5-1	.	CASSYSLNTGELFF	TGCGCCAGCAGCTATTCACTGAACACCGGGGAGCTGTTTTTT
.	TRBJ1-1	TRBV19	.	CASSRRGMTEAFF	TGTGCCAGTAGCAGACGTGGTATGACTGAAGCTTTCTTT
.	TRBJ2-7	TRBV20-1	.	CRTSQGYEQYF	TGCAGGACTTCACAGGGCTACGAGCAGTACTTC
TRBD1	TRBJ1-2	TRBV6-5	.	CATWLGTGSLAF	TGTGCCACTTGGTTGGGGACAGGGTCGTTGGCCTTC
TRBD2	TRBJ2-1	TRBV9	.	CASSVSTSGTHNEQFF	TGTGCCAGCAGCGTCTCGACTAGCGGGACGCACAATGAGCAGTTCTTC
.	TRBJ2-3	TRBV7-9	.	CASSLGGARDTQYF	TGTGCCAGCAGCTTAGGGGGGGCTAGAGATACGCAGTATTTT
.	TRBJ2-1	TRBV19	.	CASSIEGEGSYNEQFF	TGTGCCAGTAGTATAGAGGGGGAAGGGTCCTACAATGAGCAGTTCTTC
TRBD2	TRBJ2-5	TRBV7-7	once	CASSRATSGGQETQYF	TGTGCTAGCAGCCGAGCGACTAGCGGGGGGCAAGAGACCCAGTACTTC
TRBD1	TRBJ1-1	TRBV6-1	.	CASKGTANTEAFF	TGTGCCAGCAAAGGGACAGCGAACACTGAAGCTTTCTTT
.	TRBJ1-1	TRBV5-6	.	CASSLEGGVLTVLRAFF	TGTGCCAGCAGCTTGGAGGGCGGGGTACTTACGGTTCTGAGAGCTTTCTTT